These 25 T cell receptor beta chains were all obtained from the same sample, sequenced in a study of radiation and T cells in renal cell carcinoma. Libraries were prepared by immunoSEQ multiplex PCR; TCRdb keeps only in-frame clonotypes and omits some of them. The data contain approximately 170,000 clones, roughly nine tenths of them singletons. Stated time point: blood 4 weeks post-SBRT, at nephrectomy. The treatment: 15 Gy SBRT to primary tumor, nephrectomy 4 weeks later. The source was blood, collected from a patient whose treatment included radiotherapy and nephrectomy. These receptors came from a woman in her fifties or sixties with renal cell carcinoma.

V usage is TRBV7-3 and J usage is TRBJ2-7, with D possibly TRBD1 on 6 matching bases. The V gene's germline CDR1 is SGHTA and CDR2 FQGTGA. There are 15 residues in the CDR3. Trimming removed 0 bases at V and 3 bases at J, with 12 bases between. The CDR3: CASSLTFTGNYEQYF. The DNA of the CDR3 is TGTGCCAGCAGCTTAACGTTTACAGGGAACTACGAGCAGTACTTC.

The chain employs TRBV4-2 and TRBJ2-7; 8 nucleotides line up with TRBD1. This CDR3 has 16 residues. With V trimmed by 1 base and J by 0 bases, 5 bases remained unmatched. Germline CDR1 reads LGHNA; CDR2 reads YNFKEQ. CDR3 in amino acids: CASSQAGTGTSYEQYF. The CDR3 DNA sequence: TGTGCCAGCAGCCAAGCCGGGACAGGAACCTCCTACGAGCAGTACTTC.

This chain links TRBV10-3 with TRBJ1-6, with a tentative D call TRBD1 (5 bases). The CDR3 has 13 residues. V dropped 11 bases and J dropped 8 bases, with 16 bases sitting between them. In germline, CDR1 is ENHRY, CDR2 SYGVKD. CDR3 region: CALRPGTDSPLHF. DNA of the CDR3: TGTGCCCTACGGCCGGGGACGGATTCACCCCTCCACTTT.

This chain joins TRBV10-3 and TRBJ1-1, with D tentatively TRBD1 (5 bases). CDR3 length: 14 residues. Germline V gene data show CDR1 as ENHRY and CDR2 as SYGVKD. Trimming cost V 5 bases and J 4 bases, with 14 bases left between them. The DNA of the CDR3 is TGTGCCATCAGTACCCTCGGGGGGAGCACTGAAGCTTTCTTT. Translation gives CAISTLGGSTEAFF.

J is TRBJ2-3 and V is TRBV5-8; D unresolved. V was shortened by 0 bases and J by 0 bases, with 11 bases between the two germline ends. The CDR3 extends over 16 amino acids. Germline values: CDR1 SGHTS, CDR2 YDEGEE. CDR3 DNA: TGTGCCAGCAGCTTGGCTGGCAGAGAAAGCACAGATACGCAGTATTTT. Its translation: CASSLAGRESTDTQYF.

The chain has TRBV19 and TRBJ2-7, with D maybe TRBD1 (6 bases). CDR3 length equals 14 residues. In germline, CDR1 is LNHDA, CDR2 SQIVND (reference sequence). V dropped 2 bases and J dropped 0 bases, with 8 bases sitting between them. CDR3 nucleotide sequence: TGTGCCAGTAGTATACAGGGGAGCTCCTACGAGCAGTACTTC. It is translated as CASSIQGSSYEQYF.

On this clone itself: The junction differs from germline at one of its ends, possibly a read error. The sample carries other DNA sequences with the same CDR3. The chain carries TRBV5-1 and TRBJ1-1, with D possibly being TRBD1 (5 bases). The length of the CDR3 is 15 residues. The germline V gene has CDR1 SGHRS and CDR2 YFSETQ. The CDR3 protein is CASSFQRGGNTEAFF. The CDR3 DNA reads TGCGCCAGCAGCTTTCAAAGGGGAGGGAACACTGAGGCTTTCTTT.

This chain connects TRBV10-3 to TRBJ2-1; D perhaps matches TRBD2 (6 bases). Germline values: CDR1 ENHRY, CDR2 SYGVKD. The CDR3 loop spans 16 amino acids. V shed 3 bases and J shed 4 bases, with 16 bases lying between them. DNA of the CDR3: TGTGCCATCAGTGACGGGGGTAAACTAAGTTACAATGAGCAGTTCTTC. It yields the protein CAISDGGKLSYNEQFF.

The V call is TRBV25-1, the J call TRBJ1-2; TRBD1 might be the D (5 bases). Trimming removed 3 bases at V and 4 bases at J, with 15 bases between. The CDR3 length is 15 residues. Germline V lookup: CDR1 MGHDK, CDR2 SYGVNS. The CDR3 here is CASSDRDERGYGYTF. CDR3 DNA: TGTGCCAGCAGTGACCGCGACGAAAGGGGCTATGGCTACACCTTC.

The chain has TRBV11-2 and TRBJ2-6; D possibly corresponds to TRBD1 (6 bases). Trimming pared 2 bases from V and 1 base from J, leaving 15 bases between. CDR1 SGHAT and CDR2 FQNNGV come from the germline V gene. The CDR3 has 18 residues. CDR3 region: CASSLSGTTYSGANVLTF. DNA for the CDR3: TGTGCCAGCAGCTTATCCGGGACAACTTATTCTGGGGCCAACGTCCTGACTTTC. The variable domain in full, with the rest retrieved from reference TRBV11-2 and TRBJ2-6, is EAGVAQSPRYKIIEKRQSVAFWCNPISGHATLYWYQQILGQGPKLLIQFQNNGVVDDSQLPKDRFSAERLKGVDSTLKIQPAKLEDSAVYLCASSLSGTTYSGANVLTFGAGSRLTVL.

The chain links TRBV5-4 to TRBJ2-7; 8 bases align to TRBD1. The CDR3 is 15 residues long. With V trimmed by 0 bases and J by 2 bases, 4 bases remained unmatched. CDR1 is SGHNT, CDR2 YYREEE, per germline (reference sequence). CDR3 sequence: CASSLGTGSTYEQYF. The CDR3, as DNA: TGTGCCAGCAGCTTGGGGACAGGGTCCACCTACGAGCAGTACTTC.

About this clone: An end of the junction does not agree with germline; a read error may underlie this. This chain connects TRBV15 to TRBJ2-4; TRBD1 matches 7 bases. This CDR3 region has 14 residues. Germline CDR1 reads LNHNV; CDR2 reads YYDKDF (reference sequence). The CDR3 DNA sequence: TGTGCCACCAGCGGAGACAGGGTTAAAAACATTCAGTACTTC. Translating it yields CATSGDRVKNIQYF.

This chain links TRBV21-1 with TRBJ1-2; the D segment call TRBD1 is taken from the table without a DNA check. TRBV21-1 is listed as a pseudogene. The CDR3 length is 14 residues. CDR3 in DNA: TGTGCCAGCAGCGGGGGGACAGGGATCTATGGCTACACCTTC. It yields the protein CASSGGTGIYGYTF.

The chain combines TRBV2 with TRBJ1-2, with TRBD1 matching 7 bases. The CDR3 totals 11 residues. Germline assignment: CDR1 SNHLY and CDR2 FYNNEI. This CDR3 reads CGTGEGYGYTF. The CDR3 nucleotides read TGTGGTACAGGGGAGGGCTATGGCTACACCTTC.

CDR3: CASSVNGPYNEQFF. CDR3 DNA sequence: TGTGCCAGCAGTGTGAATGGGCCTTACAATGAGCAGTTCTTC. The J gene is TRBJ2-1, the V gene TRBV25-1, with D hard to call. Germline loops: CDR1 MGHDK, CDR2 SYGVNS. Trimming shortened V by 4 bases and J by 4 bases, and 11 bases separated the two germline ends. The CDR3 consists of 14 residues. The full variable domain, with the rest looked up from reference TRBV25-1 and TRBJ2-1, is EADIYQTPRYLVIGTGKKITLECSQTMGHDKMYWYQQDPGMELHLIHYSYGVNSTEKGDLSSESTVSRIRTEHFPLTLESARPSHTSQYLCASSVNGPYNEQFFGPGTRLTVL.

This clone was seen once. The CDR3 protein is CASAPSGANVLTF. The DNA of the CDR3 is TGTGCTAGTGCCCCCTCTGGGGCCAACGTCCTGACTTTC. This chain uses TRBV12-5 with TRBJ2-6; D is undetermined. CDR1 is LGHNT and CDR2 is FRNRAP in the germline V gene. There are 13 residues in the CDR3. V lost 7 bases and J 0 bases, leaving 4 bases between the germline ends. Looking up the rest from reference TRBV12-5 and TRBJ2-6 gives the full variable domain: DARVTQTPRHKVTEMGQEVTMRCQPILGHNTVFWYRQTMMQGLELLAYFRNRAPLDDSGMPKDRFSAEMPDATLATLKIQPSEPRDSAVYFCASAPSGANVLTFGAGSRLTVL.

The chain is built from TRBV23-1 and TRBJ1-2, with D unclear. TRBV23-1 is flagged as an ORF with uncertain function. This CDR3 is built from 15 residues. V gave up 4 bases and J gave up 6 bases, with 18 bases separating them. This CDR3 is CASSLPGRASDGYTF. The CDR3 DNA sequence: TGCGCCAGCAGTCTCCCGGGCCGAGCCTCCGATGGCTACACCTTC.

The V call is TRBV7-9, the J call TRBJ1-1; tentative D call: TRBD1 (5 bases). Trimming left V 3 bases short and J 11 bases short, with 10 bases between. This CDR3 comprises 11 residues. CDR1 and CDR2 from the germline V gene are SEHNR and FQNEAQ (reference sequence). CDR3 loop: CASSLGELAFF. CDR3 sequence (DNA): TGTGCCAGCAGCTTGGGGGAGTTGGCTTTCTTT.

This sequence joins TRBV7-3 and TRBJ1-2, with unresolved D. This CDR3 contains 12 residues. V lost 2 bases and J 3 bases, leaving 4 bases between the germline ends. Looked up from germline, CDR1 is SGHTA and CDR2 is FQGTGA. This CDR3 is CASSLGDYGYTF. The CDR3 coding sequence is TGTGCCAGCAGCTTAGGGGACTATGGCTACACCTTC.

The chain's CDR3 is CASSFGPRTQETQYF. Written as DNA, the CDR3 is TGTGCCAGCAGTTTTGGACCCCGGACTCAAGAGACCCAGTACTTC. The gene calls are TRBV6-5 and TRBJ2-5; possibly TRBD2 for D (5 bases). Looked up from germline, CDR1 is MNHEY and CDR2 is SVGAGI. CDR3 length equals 15 residues. V lost 4 bases and J 2 bases, leaving 14 bases between the germline ends.

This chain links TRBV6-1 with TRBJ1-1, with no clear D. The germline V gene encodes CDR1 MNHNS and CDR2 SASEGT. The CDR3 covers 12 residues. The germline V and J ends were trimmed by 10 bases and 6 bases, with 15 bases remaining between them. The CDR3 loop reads CATSFSSSEAFF. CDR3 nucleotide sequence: TGTGCCACCTCATTCTCTAGCTCTGAAGCTTTCTTT.

The CDR3 loop is CASSESRIMNTEAFF. In DNA form, the CDR3 reads TGTGCCAGCAGTGAAAGTAGAATCATGAACACTGAAGCTTTCTTT. The chain employs TRBV6-1 and TRBJ1-1, with D uncertain. Between the trimmed V and J ends, which lost 2 bases and 0 bases, there was a span of 10 bases. The CDR3 is made up of 15 amino acids. CDR1 is MNHNS and CDR2 is SASEGT in the germline V gene.

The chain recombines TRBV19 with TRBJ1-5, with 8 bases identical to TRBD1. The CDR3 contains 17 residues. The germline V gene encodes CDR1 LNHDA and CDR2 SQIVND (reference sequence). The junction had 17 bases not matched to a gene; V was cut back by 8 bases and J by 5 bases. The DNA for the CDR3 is TGTGCCAGTGACCCTTGGCGGACAGGGAGGTACGATCAGCCCCAGCATTTT. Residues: CASDPWRTGRYDQPQHF.

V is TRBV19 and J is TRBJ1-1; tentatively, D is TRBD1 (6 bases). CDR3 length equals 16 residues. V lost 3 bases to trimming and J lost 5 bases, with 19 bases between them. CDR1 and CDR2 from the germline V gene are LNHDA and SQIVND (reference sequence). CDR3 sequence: CASSITGGQVVTEAFF. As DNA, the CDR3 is TGTGCCAGTAGTATTACCGGGGGGCAAGTAGTAACTGAAGCTTTCTTT.

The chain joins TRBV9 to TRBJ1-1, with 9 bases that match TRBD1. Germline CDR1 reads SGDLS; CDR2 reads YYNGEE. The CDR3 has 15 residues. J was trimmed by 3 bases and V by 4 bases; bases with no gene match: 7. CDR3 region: CASSQIRDRDTEAFF. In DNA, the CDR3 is TGTGCCAGCAGCCAAATCCGGGACAGGGACACTGAAGCTTTCTTT.